A single sample is the source of the 21 T cell receptor beta chains below, sequenced in a study of T-cell reconstitution after alpha-beta-depleted transplantation in children (dated by TCRdb to 2016 to 2017). The library was produced with PCR. The sequencer was an Illumina HiSeq 2500. TCR libraries were prepared with molecular barcoding, using unique molecular identifiers to normalize TCRbeta repertoire quantification. TCRdb reprocessed the public reads (quality trimming at Q25 with fastp, clone calling with MiXCR) and kept in-frame beta chains. A single entry per CDR3 protein holds the most common genes and DNA from its merged rows. The sample profile shows hundreds of thousands of distinct CDR3 sequences; roughly 15% of them were found once. The ten largest clones capture 1.1% of the sample. The sequencing used PBMCs from the stem cell graft donor, collected from the stem cell graft. The receptors stem from a human donor who donated a stem cell graft to a child with acute myeloid leukemia.

This clonotype was detected only a few times. CDR3 region: CATSRDGGKLFF. Here the CDR3 DNA reads TGTGCCACCAGCAGAGATGGTGGGAAACTGTTTTTT. The chain recombines TRBV15 with TRBJ1-4, with unresolved D. The germline V and J ends were trimmed by 0 bases and 11 bases, with 7 bases remaining between them. Germline CDR1 and CDR2: LNHNV and YYDKDF (reference sequence). This CDR3 has 12 amino acids.

There are a few counts of this clonotype. V usage is TRBV5-6 and J usage is TRBJ2-6, with 9 bases fitting TRBD1. This CDR3 comprises 19 residues. With V trimmed by 2 bases and J by 0 bases, 9 bases remained unmatched. Germline assignment: CDR1 SGHDT and CDR2 YYEEEE. The CDR3 DNA reads as TGTGCCAGCAGCTTACTCTTTGGACAGGGGTTCTCTGGGGCCAACGTCCTGACTTTC. Protein sequence: CASSLLFGQGFSGANVLTF.

This clonotype was seen more than once but under ten times. The germline gene is not matched at one end of the junction; a read error may be the cause. The chain joins TRBV5-6 to TRBJ1-2; TRBD1 matches at 9 bases. CDR3 length equals 14 residues. Germline loops: CDR1 SGHDT, CDR2 YYEEEE. CDR3 sequence: CASTLGQGFYGYTF. The CDR3 region has the DNA TGTGCCAGCACCTTGGGACAGGGTTTCTATGGCTACACCTTC.

The rearrangement joins TRBV27 to TRBJ2-7, with D perhaps TRBD1 or TRBD2 (5 bases each). CDR1 is MNHEY, CDR2 SMNVEV, per germline (reference sequence). The CDR3 covers 15 residues. Trimming took 5 bases from V and 3 from J, leaving 17 bases between them. For the CDR3, the DNA is TGTGCCAGCAGTCAAACCGCAGGGACCTTCTACGAGCAGTACGTC. Amino acid sequence: CASSQTAGTFYEQYV.

This clonotype has only a few counts. The chain uses TRBV12-3 or TRBV12-4 and TRBJ2-1; 8 bases agree with TRBD1. V lost 3 bases and J lost 7; bases outside the gene matches: 5. The CDR3 loop spans 14 amino acids. The CDR3: CASSFGRGRNEQFF. CDR3 DNA: TGTGCCAGCAGTTTCGGCAGGGGGCGAAATGAGCAGTTCTTC.

In this sample, this clonotype turned up many times. The chain recombines TRBV20-1 with TRBJ2-1; D remains ambiguous. Looked up from germline, CDR1 is DFQATT and CDR2 is SNEGSKA (reference sequence). The V gene lost 6 bases and the J gene lost 10 bases, with 22 bases spanning the gap. The CDR3 covers 14 residues. The CDR3 sequence: CSAQEILVVGEQFF. The CDR3 nucleotides read TGCAGTGCCCAGGAAATACTGGTGGTAGGCGAGCAGTTCTTC.

This clonotype appeared a few times. The V gene is TRBV20-1, the J gene TRBJ1-1; D not certain. Trimming stripped 0 bases from V and 1 base from J, with 9 bases between. CDR1 and CDR2 (germline): DFQATT, SNEGSKA (reference sequence). This CDR3 region has 14 residues. The DNA for the CDR3 is TGCAGTGCTAGAGATAAGAGGCCGAACACTGAAGCTTTCTTT. Translating it yields CSARDKRPNTEAFF.

This clonotype was found many times. Here the CDR3 reads CASSYAGMNTEAFF. The CDR3 nucleotides are TGTGCCAGCAGTTACGCAGGGATGAACACTGAAGCTTTCTTT. The V call is TRBV6-5, the J call TRBJ1-1; tentative D call: TRBD1 (5 bases). From germline, CDR1 is MNHEY and CDR2 SVGAGI. V was trimmed by 2 bases and J by 0 bases, leaving 7 bases between them. The CDR3 contains 14 residues.

In its sample, this clonotype was seen a few times. V gene TRBV7-3 combines with J gene TRBJ2-2; D uncertain. Germline values: CDR1 SGHTA, CDR2 FQGTGA. This CDR3 is 13 amino acids long. Between the trimmed V and J ends, which lost 2 bases and 6 bases, there was a span of 7 bases. The CDR3 bases are TGTGCCAGCAGCTTAGGGATACCCGGGGAGCTGTTTTTT. Its protein is CASSLGIPGELFF.

This clonotype came up many times. This sequence joins TRBV6-5 and TRBJ1-6; a possible D gene is TRBD1 (5 bases). The ends were cut back, 5 bases at V and 5 bases at J, with 13 bases in the middle. There are 15 residues in the CDR3. Per germline, CDR1 MNHEY and CDR2 SVGAGI. The CDR3 bases are TGTGCCAGCAGTCTCCGGGACGGAAATAATTCACCCCTCCACTTT. Residues: CASSLRDGNNSPLHF.

This clonotype was seen only a few times. The gene calls are TRBV7-9 and TRBJ1-5; D not resolved. The germline gives CDR1 SEHNR, CDR2 FQNEAQ (reference sequence). This CDR3 spans 15 amino acids. Trimming cost V 5 bases and J 1 base, with 12 bases left between them. The CDR3 region has the DNA TGTGCCAGCAGCCGCGATGGAAGGAGCAATCAGCCCCAGCATTTT. It specifies CASSRDGRSNQPQHF.

The gene calls are TRBV29-1 and TRBJ2-3; TRBD2 matches 8 bases. The trim removed 7 bases at V and 0 bases at J, leaving 9 bases unmatched. Looked up from germline, CDR1 is SQVTM and CDR2 is ANQGSEA. The CDR3 loop spans 15 amino acids. CDR3 DNA: TGCAGCGCCGCCGGGGGGGACATTAGCACAGATACGCAGTATTTT. It specifies CSAAGGDISTDTQYF.

This clonotype has only a few counts. This sequence joins TRBV29-1 and TRBJ2-7; possibly TRBD2 for D (6 bases). The germline V gene encodes CDR1 SQVTM and CDR2 ANQGSEA. The CDR3 contains 16 residues. V shed 1 base and J shed 0 bases, with 16 bases lying between them. Here the CDR3 DNA reads TGCAGCGTTGAAGCTACGAGACTAGTGAGCTCCTACGAGCAGTACGTC. Encoded protein: CSVEATRLVSSYEQYV.

There are many counts of this clonotype. The chain has TRBV5-6 and TRBJ1-5, with D uncertain. Trimming stripped 5 bases from V and 1 base from J, with 10 bases between. CDR1 is SGHDT, CDR2 YYEEEE, per germline. CDR3 length: 14 amino acids. CDR3 sequence (DNA): TGTGCCAGCAGTTTCGACGGCAGCAATCAGCCCCAGCATTTT. Translated: CASSFDGSNQPQHF.

The chain combines TRBV7-2 with TRBJ1-1; TRBD1 is a possible D gene (5 bases). This CDR3 has 13 residues. Per the germline V gene, CDR1 is SGHTA and CDR2 is FQGNSA. The germline V and J ends were trimmed by 5 bases and 5 bases, with 12 bases remaining between them. CDR3 sequence (DNA): TGTGCCAGCAGCCGACGGGGGAGAACTGAAGCTTTCTTT. Translated, it gives CASSRRGRTEAFF.

The sample holds a few counts of this clonotype. The chain is built from TRBV3-1 and TRBJ2-1; TRBD2 matches 11 bases. Per the germline V gene, CDR1 is LGHDT and CDR2 is YNNKEL (reference sequence). The CDR3 is 17 amino acids. V shed 4 bases and J 7 bases; nucleotides not matched to a gene: 12. The CDR3 region is CASSLGLAGGPRNEQFF. The DNA for the CDR3 is TGTGCCAGCAGCCTCGGCTTAGCGGGGGGGCCGAGGAATGAGCAGTTCTTC.

The table lists this clonotype with many counts. This chain connects TRBV12-3 or TRBV12-4 to TRBJ2-5, with 7 positions matching TRBD1. The CDR3 sequence is 12 residues long. V lost 5 bases, J lost 5 bases, and 2 bases stayed unmatched. CDR3 protein: CASSRQGETQYF. The CDR3 nucleotides read TGTGCCAGCAGTAGACAGGGTGAGACCCAGTACTTC.

This clonotype came up many times. This chain links TRBV6-5 with TRBJ2-2; 7 bases match TRBD2. The CDR3 is 15 residues long. V lost 7 bases to trimming and J lost 2 bases; unmatched junction nucleotides: 7. The germline CDR1 and CDR2 sequences are MNHEY and SVGAGI. The CDR3 DNA sequence: TGTGCCAGCACCTACCGACTAGCCAACACCGGGGAGCTGTTTTTT. This sequence encodes CASTYRLANTGELFF.

In its sample, this clonotype was seen many times. The genes are TRBV24-1 and TRBJ2-1, with 10 nucleotides matching TRBD1. The CDR3 is made up of 16 amino acids. Germline-derived CDR1 and CDR2 are KGHDR and SFDVKD. Trimming cost V 2 bases and J 3 bases; bases outside gene matches: 3. CDR3 nucleotides: TGTGCCACCAGTGATTCCGGGACAGGGGACTACAATGAGCAGTTCTTC. The encoded protein is CATSDSGTGDYNEQFF.

This clonotype was seen a few times. The gene calls are TRBV6-2 or TRBV6-3 and TRBJ2-7; 7 bases fit TRBD2. Germline CDR1 MNHEY, CDR2 SVGEGT. The V and J ends lost 2 bases and 6 bases, in that order; junction bases with no gene match: 7. The length of the CDR3 is 14 residues. As DNA, the CDR3 is TGTGCCAGCAGTTACAGGGCGACTAGCTCCGAGCAGTACTTC. Protein sequence: CASSYRATSSEQYF.

V usage is TRBV20-1 and J usage is TRBJ1-2, with 9 bases lining up with TRBD1. V shed 6 bases, J shed 6 bases, and the junction held 11 bases outside the gene matches. Germline V gives CDR1 DFQATT, CDR2 SNEGSKA (reference sequence). There are 14 residues in the CDR3. CDR3 DNA: TGCAGTGCGACTAAATCGGACAGGGGAAATGGCTACACCTTC. It encodes CSATKSDRGNGYTF.